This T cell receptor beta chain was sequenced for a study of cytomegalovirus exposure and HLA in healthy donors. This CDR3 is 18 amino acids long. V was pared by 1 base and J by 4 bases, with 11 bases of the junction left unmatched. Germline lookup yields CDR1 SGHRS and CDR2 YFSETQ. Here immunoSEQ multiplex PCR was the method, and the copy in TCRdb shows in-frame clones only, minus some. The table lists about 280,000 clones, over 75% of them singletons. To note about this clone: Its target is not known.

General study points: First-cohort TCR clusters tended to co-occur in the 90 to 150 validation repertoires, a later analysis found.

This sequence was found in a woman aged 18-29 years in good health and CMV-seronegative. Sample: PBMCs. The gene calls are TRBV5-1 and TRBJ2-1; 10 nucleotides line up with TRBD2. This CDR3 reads CASSLPLLAGEVYNEQFF. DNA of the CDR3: TGCGCCAGCAGCTTGCCGTTGCTAGCGGGAGAAGTATACAATGAGCAGTTCTTC.